This is a list of T cell receptor beta chains from one sample in a study of CD8 T cells in ankylosing spondylitis. MiXCR, applied by TCRdb to the 5' RACE reads, yields one record per CDR3 protein. This sample yields around 6,800 distinct CDR3 sequences, of which roughly 8.7% are seen a single time; more than 20% belongs to the top ten. Input material: blood, either unsorted or a sorted T cell fraction (not recorded which). All receptors derive from a male donor with ankylosing spondylitis or in good health (not recorded which). Each CDR3 is given with its conserved first and last residue. D genes are given only for firm matches. Rows give clone size only sometimes, using once, few, many, or a class for an expanded clone.

NA	TRBV9	TRBJ2-1	NA	TGTGCCAGCAGGAGGGACAATAAGCAGTTCTTC	CASRRDNKQFF
TRBD1	TRBV9	TRBJ2-3	medium-sized	TGTGCCTCCCGGGAGGGGACAGGGGGCACAGATACGCAGTATTTT	CASREGTGGTDTQYF
NA	TRBV9	TRBJ2-2	NA	TGTGCCAGCAGCCAAGAGGTTAACACCGGGGAGCTGTTTTTT	CASSQEVNTGELFF
NA	TRBV9	TRBJ2-5	many	TGTGCCAGCAGCGTAGTAGACAGGTACCAAGAGACCCAGTACTTC	CASSVVDRYQETQYF
TRBD2	TRBV9	TRBJ2-3	medium-sized	TGTGCCAGCAGCGGACAGGGGAAGCTAGGGACTAGCGGGAGTACAGATACGCAGTATTTT	CASSGQGKLGTSGSTDTQYF
NA	TRBV9	TRBJ2-3	many	TGTGCCAGCAGCGTAGGGGGGGATACGCAGTATTTT	CASSVGGDTQYF
TRBD1	TRBV7-9	TRBJ1-1	medium-sized	TGTGCCAGCAGGGGAGATGGACAGGCGAACACTGAAGCTTTCTTT	CASRGDGQANTEAFF
TRBD2	TRBV9	TRBJ2-5	many	TGTGCCAGCAGTCGCGGGGGGTCCCTGGAGACCCAGTACTTC	CASSRGGSLETQYF
TRBD2	TRBV9	TRBJ2-2	many	TGTGCCAGCAGCGAGCGGGGGGGGAACACCGGGGAGCTGTTTTTT	CASSERGGNTGELFF
NA	TRBV9	TRBJ2-1	many	TGTGCCAGCAGCTCCTGGGTCAGCTCCTACAATGAGCAGTTCTTC	CASSSWVSSYNEQFF
NA	TRBV9	TRBJ1-1	medium-sized	TGTGCCAGCAGCGGAGACGGGAGTGAAGCTTTCTTT	CASSGDGSEAFF
TRBD2	TRBV9	TRBJ2-1	NA	TGTGCCAGCAGCGTAGGGGACATCGGGAGGGCTGGGAATGAGCAGTTCTTC	CASSVGDIGRAGNEQFF
TRBD2	TRBV9	TRBJ2-1	many	TGTGCCAGCAGCGTAGAGCCTAGCGGGAGATTGGATGAGCAGTTCTTC	CASSVEPSGRLDEQFF
TRBD2	TRBV9	TRBJ2-2	many	TGTGCCAGCAGCGCCCATAGCGGGGGAGCCACCGGGGAGCTGTTTTTT	CASSAHSGGATGELFF
TRBD2	TRBV9	TRBJ2-3	medium-sized	TGTGCCAGCCAGCGGGGGGGCACAGATACGCAGTATTTT	CASQRGGTDTQYF